This TCR beta chain is drawn from a study of T-cell reconstitution after alpha-beta-depleted transplantation in children. V shed 4 bases, J shed 5 bases, and the junction held 5 bases outside the gene matches. The CDR3 spans 14 residues. From germline, CDR1 is SGHRS and CDR2 YFSETQ. The TCRbeta library incorporated unique molecular identifiers. TCRdb passed the PCR reads through MiXCR, listing each CDR3 protein once. The data contain 200,000 to 300,000 distinct CDR3 sequences, approximately 12% of them singletons. This clonotype was seen repeatedly, ten times or more. Specimen: PBMCs from the stem cell graft donor, collected from the stem cell graft. The V gene is TRBV5-1, the J gene TRBJ2-3; 9 nucleotides agree with TRBD1. The origin of this receptor is a human donor who donated a stem cell graft to a child with acute lymphoblastic leukemia. The CDR3 DNA reads as TGCGCCAGCAGCACGGGACAGGGAAAAGATACGCAGTATTTT. Translating it yields CASSTGQGKDTQYF.